This TCR beta chain was obtained from a study of cytotoxic CD8 clonotypes in ibrutinib-treated CLL. Study summary: IGHV unmutated 17; relapsed/refractory around twelve; treatment-naive about 15. Study results and limitations: The study found clonality rose at ibrutinib response, then fell toward baseline at progression.

In the case of this clone: Its matching antigen is unknown.

In germline, CDR1 is MNHNS, CDR2 SASEGT. This CDR3 has 14 amino acids. V dropped 8 bases and J dropped 0 bases, with 13 bases sitting between them. The method was immunoSEQ multiplex PCR; TCRdb's version includes in-frame clones alone and lacks a portion of them. Among tens of thousands of clones listed, about 70% were seen once. The rearrangement joins TRBV6-1 to TRBJ1-2; D is unresolved. The source was PBMCs, collected before ibrutinib treatment. This TCR was sampled from a human donor with chronic lymphocytic leukemia. CDR3 loop: CASAKNSPNYGYTF. The DNA for the CDR3 is TGTGCCAGCGCAAAAAATTCTCCTAACTATGGCTACACCTTC.